These T cell receptor beta chains were read from a single sample in a study of CD8+ T cells in alopecia areata. Clones were read by immunoSEQ multiplex PCR, and TCRdb kept only the in-frame ones, dropping some. The repertoire holds roughly 210,000 clones, with around two fifths as singletons. Sequences were derived from CD4+ T cells sorted from blood, sampled around week 37, from a patient treated with tofacitinib. All receptors come from a human donor with alopecia areata. CDR3s leave out the opening cysteine and the closing phenylalanine or tryptophan. Each record gives: D gene, J gene, V gene, CDR3 protein. D genes are given only for firm matches.

>.|TRBJ2-1|TRBV2
ASSPGPVDEQF
>.|TRBJ2-6|TRBV30
ALDGPSGANVLT
>.|TRBJ1-1|TRBV20-1
SATRTVEAF
>.|TRBJ2-5|TRBV2
ASLDRSEETQY
>.|TRBJ2-7|TRBV6-1
ASSATYGSYEQY
>.|TRBJ2-2|TRBV2
ASIRESGELF
>TRBD2|TRBJ2-1|TRBV2
ASSATSGSRGEQF
>.|TRBJ2-5|TRBV27
ASSSRAEETQY
>.|TRBJ2-3|TRBV10-3
AISARESSTDTQY
>TRBD2|TRBJ2-3|TRBV19
ASSMPGASGSMRDTQY
>TRBD1|TRBJ1-4|TRBV15
ATSRTGGGEKLF
>TRBD2|TRBJ2-7|TRBV2
ASSGTSDEQY
>.|TRBJ2-5|TRBV18
ASSQPGHQETQY
>TRBD1|TRBJ1-2|TRBV5-1
ASSLTGTGGVNYGYT
>TRBD2|TRBJ2-1|TRBV5-1
ASSLVGGTYNEQF
>.|TRBJ1-2|TRBV27
ASSSGSYGYT
>.|TRBJ2-1|TRBV15
ATSRLGREQF
>.|TRBJ2-7|TRBV27
ASSTLGDEQY
>.|TRBJ2-3|TRBV14
ASSQGGRGSTDTQY
>.|TRBJ2-3|TRBV29-1
SVEEAGQATDTQY
>.|TRBJ2-6|TRBV4-1
ASSRDGYSGANVLT
>.|TRBJ2-7|TRBV28
ATRDSERRQY
>TRBD2|TRBJ2-1|TRBV5-1
ASSPPGSGTLSYNEQF
>.|TRBJ2-3|TRBV7-9
ASSQATLSTDTQY
>TRBD1|TRBJ1-2|TRBV7-9
ASSLQGQGARGYT
>TRBD2|TRBJ2-3|TRBV7-2
ASSSPKAGGRTQY
>TRBD2|TRBJ2-5|TRBV29-1
SSGSGGETQY
>TRBD2|TRBJ2-7|TRBV10-3
AISESSTSGKHEQY
>TRBD1|TRBJ2-1|TRBV7-2
ASSSTGTGSYNEQF
>.|TRBJ1-1|TRBV6-5
ASSETEYTEAF
>.|TRBJ1-5|TRBV6-6
ASVTGSNQPQH
>.|TRBJ1-5|TRBV30
AWSVRGNQPQH
>.|TRBJ2-1|TRBV29-1
SVPLRYRDNEQF
>TRBD2|TRBJ2-7|TRBV30
AWIQGLDEQY
>.|TRBJ2-1|TRBV10-3
AISDRGANEQF
>.|TRBJ2-2|TRBV5-1
ASSLDLTGELF
>.|TRBJ2-2|TRBV6-5
ASSRAGELF
>TRBD2|TRBJ2-5|TRBV9
ASSAMTSGRASQETQY
>.|TRBJ2-1|TRBV29-1
SVERWGEQF
>TRBD2|TRBJ2-1|TRBV19
ASRRGETSGSDEQF
>TRBD2|TRBJ2-1|TRBV18
ASSPGLAVNNEQF